Here is one T cell receptor (beta chain) with its context. This record comes from a study of OX40 agonist ivuxolimab in advanced cancers. This CDR3 spans 16 amino acids. Looked up from germline, CDR1 is LGHNA and CDR2 is YNFKEQ. J was trimmed by 9 bases and V by 4 bases; bases with no gene match: 15. The data were produced by immunoSEQ multiplex PCR, yet TCRdb's version contains in-frame clones alone and is incomplete. This table has roughly 72,000 clones, nearly 90% appearing once. The specimen was CD4+ or CD8+ T cells sorted from blood, collected in a trial of the OX40 agonist ivuxolimab. This TCR derives from an adult with an advanced solid tumor such as melanoma, head and neck, liver or kidney cancer. The chain joins TRBV4-2 to TRBJ2-1; 7 bases agree with TRBD1. CDR3 protein: CASSPQGYGPGGEQFF. The CDR3 DNA follows: TGTGCCAGCAGCCCACAGGGGTATGGCCCAGGGGGTGAGCAGTTCTTC.